There are a few counts of the clone carrying this T cell receptor (beta chain). This entry is derived from a study of neurological immune-mediated disorders. One entry per CDR3 protein results from TCRdb running MiXCR on the 5' RACE reads. The repertoire holds 78,000 or so distinct CDR3 sequences, with just over 5% as singletons. This CDR3 is built from 15 residues. CDR1 and CDR2 (germline): MNHEY, SVGEGT. V trimming: 2 bases; J trimming: 1 base; junction bases outside the gene matches: 4. The chain joins TRBV6-2 or TRBV6-3 to TRBJ1-1; the match to TRBD1 covers 7 bases. Material for sequencing was PBMCs. This clonotype was obtained from a woman in her twenties or thirties with multiple sclerosis. The CDR3 region has the DNA TGTGCCAGCAGTTACGAGGGGGCAAGGAACACTGAAGCTTTCTTT. It translates to CASSYEGARNTEAFF.